This entry lists 10 T cell receptor beta chains sequenced from one sample in a study of shared clonotypes between healthy human individuals. Some clones are missing from TCRdb's copy, which holds only in-frame ones; the method was immunoSEQ multiplex PCR. This sample carries about 1.1 million clones, approximately 78% of them seen once, and the ten largest clones take more than 0.55%. Material for sequencing was memory CD4+ T cells from PBMCs. Specified subset: CD45RA-negative fraction. These receptors all stem from a man between 18 and 29 years old in good health. Some clones in this sample may be carry-over from other donors' samples.

For this clone: With a much larger clone just one base away, this may be a read error. Different DNA sequences within this sample yield the same CDR3. J is TRBJ1-6 and V is TRBV30; a possible D gene is TRBD1 (6 bases). In germline, CDR1 is GTSNPN, CDR2 SVGIG (reference sequence). The CDR3 loop spans 18 amino acids. V was shortened by 3 bases and J by 8 bases, with 26 bases between the two germline ends. The CDR3 loop reads CAWRPNPRGQGMDSPLHF. In DNA, the CDR3 is TGTGCCTGGAGACCCAACCCTAGGGGCCAGGGGATGGATTCACCCCTCCACTTT.

This clone was counted once. The rearrangement links TRBV5-4 to TRBJ2-7; D perhaps matches TRBD2 (6 bases). Per the germline V gene, CDR1 is SGHNT and CDR2 is YYREEE (reference sequence). The CDR3 has 14 amino acids. V lost 4 bases, J lost 3 bases, and 14 bases lay in between. The CDR3: CASSGMTSSYEQYF. As DNA, the CDR3 is TGTGCCAGCAGCGGAATGACTAGTAGCTACGAGCAGTACTTC. Combining the CDR3 with reference TRBV5-4 and TRBJ2-7 gives the whole variable domain ETGVTQSPTHLIKTRGQQVTLRCSSQSGHNTVSWYQQALGQGPQFIFQYYREEENGRGNFPPRFSGLQFPNYSSELNVNALELDDSALYLCASSGMTSSYEQYFGPGTRLTVT.

The rearrangement links TRBV9 to TRBJ2-1; D unresolved. Germline V gene sequence: CDR1 SGDLS, CDR2 YYNGEE. The CDR3 consists of 15 residues. V shed 0 bases and J shed 9 bases, with 16 bases lying between them. CDR3 DNA sequence: TGTGCCAGCAGCGTAGACGCCGGGCGTCTAGGTGAGCAGTTCTTC. Its protein product is CASSVDAGRLGEQFF. The whole variable domain, remainder taken from reference TRBV9 and TRBJ2-1, is DSGVTQTPKHLITATGQRVTLRCSPRSGDLSVYWYQQSLDQGLQFLIQYYNGEERAKGNILERFSAQQFPDLHSELNLSSLELGDSALYFCASSVDAGRLGEQFFGPGTRLTVL.

The chain carries TRBV30 and TRBJ1-3; D unclear. The V end lost 0 bases, the J end lost 7 bases, and 7 bases lay between the germline ends. This CDR3 spans 12 amino acids. Germline V lookup: CDR1 GTSNPN, CDR2 SVGIG (reference sequence). The CDR3 is CAWSVSVNTIYF. CDR3 nucleotides: TGTGCCTGGAGTGTTTCGGTGAACACCATATATTTT.

The rearrangement uses TRBV11-2 and TRBJ2-5; maybe TRBD2 (6 bases). The CDR3 runs to 17 residues. Deletions cut 5 bases from V and 9 bases from J, with 28 bases between. Germline CDR1 SGHAT, CDR2 FQNNGV. CDR3 region: CASSPWPGGDLGRAQYF. The CDR3 DNA reads TGTGCCAGCAGCCCCTGGCCGGGCGGGGACCTGGGAAGGGCCCAGTACTTC.

This clone was counted only a few times. This rearrangement joins TRBV19 to TRBJ1-4, with TRBD1 as a possible D gene (5 bases). In germline, CDR1 is LNHDA, CDR2 SQIVND (reference sequence). V gave up 5 bases and J gave up 8 bases, with 18 bases separating them. This CDR3 is 15 amino acids long. The CDR3 coding sequence is TGTGCCAGTAGTCGGGGCGACGTCCAAGAAGAAAAACTGTTTTTT. Translating it yields CASSRGDVQEEKLFF.

V usage is TRBV19 and J usage is TRBJ1-5, with D unresolved. Trimming pared 7 bases from V and 7 bases from J, leaving 11 bases between. Germline V CDR1 and CDR2: LNHDA, SQIVND (reference sequence). CDR3 size: 12 residues. The CDR3 is CASKDWMQPQHF. The CDR3 coding sequence is TGTGCCAGTAAGGATTGGATGCAGCCCCAGCATTTT. The full variable domain, rest sourced from reference TRBV19 and TRBJ1-5, is DGGITQSPKYLFRKEGQNVTLSCEQNLNHDAMYWYRQDPGQGLRLIYYSQIVNDFQKGDIAEGYSVSREKKESFPLTVTSAQKNPTAFYLCASKDWMQPQHFGDGTRLSIL.

The chain employs TRBV6-1 and TRBJ1-2, with TRBD1 identical over 9 bases. J lost 3 bases, V lost 2 bases, and 10 bases had no gene match. CDR1 is MNHNS, CDR2 SASEGT, per germline. CDR3 size: 17 residues. Written as DNA, the CDR3 is TGTGCCAGCAGTGAAACCGGGACAGGGATATTCGACTATGGCTACACCTTC. This codes for CASSETGTGIFDYGYTF.

The CDR3 region is CASSQGGTQYF. The CDR3 DNA sequence: TGTGCCAGCAGCCAGGGGGGTACGCAGTATTTT. The V call is TRBV7-3, the J call TRBJ2-3; a weak D match, TRBD1 (7 bases). CDR1 is SGHTA and CDR2 is FQGTGA in the germline V gene. V gave up 5 bases and J gave up 8 bases, with 8 bases separating them. The CDR3 totals 11 residues.

This clone was detected once. This sequence joins TRBV11-3 and TRBJ2-3, with unresolved D. V lost 3 bases to trimming and J lost 0 bases, with 7 bases between them. The CDR3 sequence is 14 residues long. Germline loops: CDR1 SGHNT, CDR2 YENEEA. The CDR3: CASSLTPSTDTQYF. Here the CDR3 DNA reads TGTGCCAGCAGCTTGACACCTAGCACAGATACGCAGTATTTT.